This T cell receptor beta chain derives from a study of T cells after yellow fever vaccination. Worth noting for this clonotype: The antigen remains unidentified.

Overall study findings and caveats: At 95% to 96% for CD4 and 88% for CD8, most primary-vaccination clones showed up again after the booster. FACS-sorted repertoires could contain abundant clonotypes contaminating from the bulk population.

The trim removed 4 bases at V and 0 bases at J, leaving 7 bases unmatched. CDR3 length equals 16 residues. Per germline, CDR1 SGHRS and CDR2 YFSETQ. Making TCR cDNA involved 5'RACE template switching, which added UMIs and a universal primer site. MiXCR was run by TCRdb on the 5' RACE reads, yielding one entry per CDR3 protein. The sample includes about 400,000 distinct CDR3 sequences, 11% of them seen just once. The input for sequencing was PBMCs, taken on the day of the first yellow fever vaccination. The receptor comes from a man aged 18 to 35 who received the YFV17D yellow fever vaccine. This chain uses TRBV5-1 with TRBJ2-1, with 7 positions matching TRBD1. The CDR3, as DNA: TGCGCCAGCAGCCCCAGGACAGGTTCCTCCTACAATGAGCAGTTCTTC. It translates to CASSPRTGSSYNEQFF.